By share of the sample, the clone carrying this T cell receptor beta chain is medium-sized. Its specificity is not known. V was pared by 3 bases and J by 6 bases, with 11 bases between. The CDR3 length is 13 residues. The entry originates in a study of T cell responses to AZD1222 COVID-19 vaccine. Only in-frame clones appear in the TCRdb table, and some are missing; sequencing was by immunoSEQ multiplex PCR. The sample holds about 84,000 clones, roughly 85% seen once. Study conclusions and caveats: At baseline, just six AZD1222 recipients tested seropositive. Spike-spanning, vaccine-associated CD4 TCRs were dominant at 160-218 and 743-854. Donors skewed white British and female; clonal diversity was possibly underestimated.

The rearrangement links TRBV12-3 or TRBV12-4 to TRBJ1-1, with D maybe TRBD1 (5 bases). The sample in question was peripheral blood, obtained on day 0 of AZD1222 vaccination. This TCR was recovered from an adult in good health. This CDR3 reads CASSFGWGSEAFF. CDR3 DNA sequence: TGTGCCAGCAGTTTCGGATGGGGCTCTGAAGCTTTCTTT.